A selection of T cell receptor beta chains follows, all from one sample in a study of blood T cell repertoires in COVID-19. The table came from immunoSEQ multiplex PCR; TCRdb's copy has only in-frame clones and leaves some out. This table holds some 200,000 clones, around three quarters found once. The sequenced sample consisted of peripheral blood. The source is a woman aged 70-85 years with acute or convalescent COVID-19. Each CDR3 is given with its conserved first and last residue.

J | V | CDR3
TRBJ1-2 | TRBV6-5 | CASSYSYPNYGYTF
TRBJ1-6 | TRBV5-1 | CASSLDTEQYNSPLHF
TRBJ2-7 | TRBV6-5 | CASARDRSYEQYF
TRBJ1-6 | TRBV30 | CAWTAGPTPLHF
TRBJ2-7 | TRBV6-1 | CASSDPWTGNYEQYF
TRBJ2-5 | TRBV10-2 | CASRTSGVQETQYF
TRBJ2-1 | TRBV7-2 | CASSLGLGYNEQFF
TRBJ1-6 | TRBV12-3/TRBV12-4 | CASKGGPSSPLHF
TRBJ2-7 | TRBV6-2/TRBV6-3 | CASSPGTSSNEQYF
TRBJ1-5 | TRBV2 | CASRFGQGTVSNQPQHF
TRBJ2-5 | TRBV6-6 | CASSYSSLAGETQYF
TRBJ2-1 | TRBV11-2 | CASRLGLGQSYNEQFF
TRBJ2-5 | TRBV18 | CASSPYKGQGGETQYF
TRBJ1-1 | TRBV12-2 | CASRSKEARGTRNTEAFF
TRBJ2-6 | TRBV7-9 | CASSRTSGGNSGANVLTF
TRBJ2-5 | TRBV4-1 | CASSQQQVQETQYF
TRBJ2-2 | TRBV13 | CASSLSGTSASNTGELFF
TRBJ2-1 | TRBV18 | CASSPGEASYNEQFF
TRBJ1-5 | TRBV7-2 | CASSLWWGGNQPQHF
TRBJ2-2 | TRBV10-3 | CAISGNGGAFPTGELFF
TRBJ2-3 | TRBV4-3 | CASSTRDSRTDTQYF
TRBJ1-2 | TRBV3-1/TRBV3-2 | CASSLTGQGASYTF
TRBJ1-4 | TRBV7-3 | CASRNRSRQGTTNEKLFF
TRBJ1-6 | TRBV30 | CAWSVFNSPLHF
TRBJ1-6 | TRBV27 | CASSLFSGQGFSPLHF
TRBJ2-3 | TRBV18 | CASSPTETAVATQYF
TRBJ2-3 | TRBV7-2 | CASSLGGGASTDTQYF
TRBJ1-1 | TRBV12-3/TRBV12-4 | CASSNTGGTEAFF
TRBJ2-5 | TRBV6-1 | CASSDPGQGTQYF
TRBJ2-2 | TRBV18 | CASSASQAPDRELFF
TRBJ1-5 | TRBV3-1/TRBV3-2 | CASSQVRNQPQHF
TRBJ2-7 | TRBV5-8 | CASSFDRIYEQYF
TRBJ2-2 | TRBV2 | CASSEAGFNTGELFF
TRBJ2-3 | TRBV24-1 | CATSGFMDTQYF
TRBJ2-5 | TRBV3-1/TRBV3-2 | CASSPRTGGWGKTQYF
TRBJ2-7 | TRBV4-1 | CASSQGGGDEQYF
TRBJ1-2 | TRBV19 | CASSPRAGAYGYTF
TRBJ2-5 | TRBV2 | CASSEGLAGGQETQYF
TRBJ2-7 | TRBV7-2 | CASSKSGAGGAYEQYF
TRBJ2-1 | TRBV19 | CASSRQGIGNEQFF
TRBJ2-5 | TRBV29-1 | CSGVGLGGETQYF
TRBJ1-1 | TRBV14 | CASSPWTGQMNTEAFF
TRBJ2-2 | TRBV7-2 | CASSRNRGQTGELFF
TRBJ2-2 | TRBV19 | CASSNDRGDTGELFF
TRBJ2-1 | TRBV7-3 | CASSPGVGAYNEQFF
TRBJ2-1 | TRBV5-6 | CASSLALQQFF
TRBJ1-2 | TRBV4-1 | CASSQGDQGLQGYTF
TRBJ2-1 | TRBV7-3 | CASSPGLSGSYNEQFF
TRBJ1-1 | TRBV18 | CASSTQGFDTEAFF
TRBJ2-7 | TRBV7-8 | CASRRDRGASYEQYF